This TCR beta chain was identified during a study of blood T cell repertoires in COVID-19. Looking at the study overall: T cells, B-cell-depleted T cells, or PBMCs supplied cDNA or gDNA.

Some clones are missing from TCRdb's copy, which holds only in-frame ones; the method was immunoSEQ multiplex PCR. The table lists roughly 400,000 clones, 70% to 90% of them singletons, with roughly 1.4% in the top ten. Looked up from germline, CDR1 is ENHRY and CDR2 is SYGVKD. The ends lost 7 bases at V and 5 bases at J; junction bases unmatched: 6. The CDR3 has 13 amino acids. The participants were between about 18 and 100 years old and came from roughly 25 US areas. The rearrangement uses TRBV10-3 and TRBJ2-3, with 7 bases lining up with TRBD2. The clonotype was recovered from a woman younger than 30 who had been exposed to COVID-19. Sequenced: PBMCs or T cells enriched from blood (not recorded which). The CDR3 DNA reads TGTGCCATCACTGGACTAGAAGGAGATACGCAGTATTTT. As protein: CAITGLEGDTQYF.